A selection of T cell receptor beta chains follows, all from one sample in a study of shared clonotypes between healthy human individuals. The data were produced by immunoSEQ multiplex PCR, yet TCRdb's version contains in-frame clones alone and is incomplete. The repertoire holds about 1 million clones, around 76% seen once, with less than 1.5% in the top ten. Sequences were obtained from memory CD4+ T cells sorted from blood. The receptor set was obtained from a man younger than 30 in good health. Each CDR3 is given with its conserved first and last residue. D genes are given only for firm matches. Size values are once, few and many counts, or a class for expanded clones, and some rows have none.

clone_size: few
j_call: TRBJ2-1
v_call: TRBV10-3
d_call: TRBD2
cdr3_nt: TGTGCCATCGACCCTAGCGGAGACTACAATGAGCAGTTCTTC
cdr3_aa: CAIDPSGDYNEQFF

clone_size: NA
j_call: TRBJ1-5
v_call: TRBV10-3
d_call: NA
cdr3_nt: TGTGCCACTACGCGAGACACTGATCAGCCCCAGCATTTT
cdr3_aa: CATTRDTDQPQHF

clone_size: NA
j_call: TRBJ2-7
v_call: TRBV15
d_call: NA
cdr3_nt: TGTGCCACCAGCAGAGATCATCTCGAGCAGTACTTC
cdr3_aa: CATSRDHLEQYF

clone_size: few
j_call: TRBJ2-7
v_call: TRBV7-2
d_call: NA
cdr3_nt: TGTGCCAGCAGCCTGGACTACAGCTCCTACGAGCAGTACTTC
cdr3_aa: CASSLDYSSYEQYF

clone_size: once
j_call: TRBJ2-1
v_call: TRBV30
d_call: NA
cdr3_nt: TGTGCCTGGAACGGGGGAGGAAATGAGCAGTTCTTC
cdr3_aa: CAWNGGGNEQFF

clone_size: few
j_call: TRBJ1-2
v_call: TRBV9
d_call: NA
cdr3_nt: TGTGCCAGCAGCCCCGGGGACCTAGGATCCTATGGCTACACCTTC
cdr3_aa: CASSPGDLGSYGYTF

clone_size: NA
j_call: TRBJ2-7
v_call: TRBV6-6
d_call: TRBD1
cdr3_nt: TGTGCCAGCAGTTACTCCGGGACAGGGACCTACGAGCAGTACTTC
cdr3_aa: CASSYSGTGTYEQYF

clone_size: NA
j_call: TRBJ2-3
v_call: TRBV7-2
d_call: TRBD2
cdr3_nt: TGTGCCAGCAGCTCCATGGGACTAGCGGGAGGGCTGAAAGATACGCAGTATTTT
cdr3_aa: CASSSMGLAGGLKDTQYF

clone_size: NA
j_call: TRBJ1-2
v_call: TRBV5-4
d_call: TRBD1
cdr3_nt: TGTGCCAGCAGCATATTGGGGACAGGGGGTTTTTTTGGCTACACCTTC
cdr3_aa: CASSILGTGGFFGYTF

clone_size: few
j_call: TRBJ2-1
v_call: TRBV19
d_call: TRBD2
cdr3_nt: TGTGCCAGTAGTGGACTAGCGGCCAGCTCCTACAATGAGCAGTTCTTC
cdr3_aa: CASSGLAASSYNEQFF

clone_size: once
j_call: TRBJ1-4
v_call: TRBV11-2
d_call: TRBD1
cdr3_nt: TGTGCCAGCAGCTTAGGTCAGGGGGCCGATGAAAAACTGTTTTTT
cdr3_aa: CASSLGQGADEKLFF

clone_size: NA
j_call: TRBJ2-7
v_call: TRBV7-9
d_call: TRBD2
cdr3_nt: TGTGCCAGCAGCCCTTCCCGTAGCACTAGCGGGAGTTACGAGCAGTACTTC
cdr3_aa: CASSPSRSTSGSYEQYF

clone_size: NA
j_call: TRBJ2-3
v_call: TRBV11-2
d_call: NA
cdr3_nt: TGTGCCAGCAGCTTAGACCCCGCGCGGACGGGGGATACGCAGTATTTT
cdr3_aa: CASSLDPARTGDTQYF

clone_size: NA
j_call: TRBJ1-4
v_call: TRBV6-6
d_call: NA
cdr3_nt: TGTGCCAGCAGCACCGGGGAGGACGATGGTGAAAAACTGTTTTTT
cdr3_aa: CASSTGEDDGEKLFF

clone_size: once
j_call: TRBJ1-1
v_call: TRBV5-5
d_call: NA
cdr3_nt: TGTGCCAGCAGCCGGATTTGGGGTAACACTGAAGCTTTCTTT
cdr3_aa: CASSRIWGNTEAFF

clone_size: NA
j_call: TRBJ2-6
v_call: TRBV2
d_call: TRBD1
cdr3_nt: TGTGCCAGCAGTAGACCGGGACAGGGGGCATCAGGGGCCAACGTCCTGACTTTC
cdr3_aa: CASSRPGQGASGANVLTF

clone_size: NA
j_call: TRBJ2-2
v_call: TRBV27
d_call: NA
cdr3_nt: TGTGCCAGCAGTTTATCTAGTGGGTCCCGGGAGCTGTTTTTT
cdr3_aa: CASSLSSGSRELFF

clone_size: NA
j_call: TRBJ2-5
v_call: TRBV5-1
d_call: NA
cdr3_nt: TGCGCCAGCAGCTTGACAGGGGAGGGAGAGACCCAGTACTTC
cdr3_aa: CASSLTGEGETQYF

clone_size: NA
j_call: TRBJ2-2
v_call: TRBV7-9
d_call: NA
cdr3_nt: TGTGCCAGCAGGGTCCTGAATGCGAACACCGGGGAGCTGTTTTTT
cdr3_aa: CASRVLNANTGELFF

clone_size: NA
j_call: TRBJ2-3
v_call: TRBV5-1
d_call: TRBD2
cdr3_nt: TGCGCCAGCAGCTTGGTGGATAGCGGGGATACGCAGTATTTT
cdr3_aa: CASSLVDSGDTQYF

clone_size: many
j_call: TRBJ1-1
v_call: TRBV7-9
d_call: NA
cdr3_nt: TGTGCCAGCAGCTTAAGAGCTACTATGAACACTGAAGCTTTCTTT
cdr3_aa: CASSLRATMNTEAFF

clone_size: NA
j_call: TRBJ1-5
v_call: TRBV6-1
d_call: NA
cdr3_nt: TGTGCCAGCAGTGATGACAGACATCAGCCCCAGCATTTT
cdr3_aa: CASSDDRHQPQHF

clone_size: NA
j_call: TRBJ2-7
v_call: TRBV6-5
d_call: TRBD2
cdr3_nt: TGTGCCAGCAGTTACTCGATGCCTAGCGGGAGGGCCGAGCAGTACTTC
cdr3_aa: CASSYSMPSGRAEQYF

clone_size: NA
j_call: TRBJ1-2
v_call: TRBV5-3
d_call: NA
cdr3_nt: TGTGCCAGCAGCTCCCCGATTTCGGGGAACTATGGCTACACCTTC
cdr3_aa: CASSSPISGNYGYTF

clone_size: NA
j_call: TRBJ2-3
v_call: TRBV5-1
d_call: TRBD2
cdr3_nt: TGCGCCAGCAGCTTGGGGACTAGCGGGGGGGCCGCAGATACGCAGTATTTT
cdr3_aa: CASSLGTSGGAADTQYF

clone_size: NA
j_call: TRBJ2-7
v_call: TRBV28
d_call: TRBD1
cdr3_nt: TGTGCCAGCAGTTGGAATGGACAGGGGGCCTACGAGCAGTACTTC
cdr3_aa: CASSWNGQGAYEQYF

clone_size: NA
j_call: TRBJ2-6
v_call: TRBV2
d_call: TRBD1
cdr3_nt: TGTGCCAACGGACAGGGGGCGGGTGGGGCCAACGTCCTGACTTTC
cdr3_aa: CANGQGAGGANVLTF

clone_size: NA
j_call: TRBJ1-2
v_call: TRBV5-4
d_call: NA
cdr3_nt: TGTGCCAGCAGCGCCCAGGGGCCCCGAAGTGGCTACACCTTC
cdr3_aa: CASSAQGPRSGYTF

clone_size: NA
j_call: TRBJ2-3
v_call: TRBV5-1
d_call: NA
cdr3_nt: TGCGCCAGCAGCACGACTTTCACAGATACGCAGTATTTT
cdr3_aa: CASSTTFTDTQYF

clone_size: once
j_call: TRBJ1-5
v_call: TRBV19
d_call: NA
cdr3_nt: TGTGCCAGTAGTCAGACAGGACTGGAACCCCAGCATTTT
cdr3_aa: CASSQTGLEPQHF

clone_size: NA
j_call: TRBJ1-5
v_call: TRBV28
d_call: NA
cdr3_nt: TGTGCCAGCAGTTTATTAAACAAGAATCAGCCCCAGCATTTT
cdr3_aa: CASSLLNKNQPQHF

clone_size: few
j_call: TRBJ2-7
v_call: TRBV4-1
d_call: TRBD1
cdr3_nt: TGCGCCAGCAGCCCTGCCCCCACAGGGGACTACGAGCAGTACTTC
cdr3_aa: CASSPAPTGDYEQYF

clone_size: NA
j_call: TRBJ2-1
v_call: TRBV28
d_call: TRBD2
cdr3_nt: TGTGCCACCAGCCGAAAGACTAGCGGGGGGGAGGTGTTCTTC
cdr3_aa: CATSRKTSGGEVFF

clone_size: NA
j_call: TRBJ2-7
v_call: TRBV10-3
d_call: TRBD1
cdr3_nt: TGTGCCACCGTGGACAGGGGGCTCTACGAGCAGTACTTC
cdr3_aa: CATVDRGLYEQYF

clone_size: NA
j_call: TRBJ2-1
v_call: TRBV14
d_call: TRBD2
cdr3_nt: TGTGCCAGCAGCCAAGAAATGGGACTAGCGAGGAATGAGCAGTTCTTC
cdr3_aa: CASSQEMGLARNEQFF

clone_size: NA
j_call: TRBJ1-3
v_call: TRBV7-6
d_call: TRBD1
cdr3_nt: TGTGCCAGCAGCTTAGGGACAGGGACCTCTGGAAACACCATATATTTT
cdr3_aa: CASSLGTGTSGNTIYF

clone_size: NA
j_call: TRBJ2-7
v_call: TRBV4-3
d_call: TRBD2
cdr3_nt: TGCGCCAGCAGCCAAGGGACTAGCGGGAGAGCCGGCGAGCAGTACTTC
cdr3_aa: CASSQGTSGRAGEQYF

clone_size: few
j_call: TRBJ2-5
v_call: TRBV7-2
d_call: NA
cdr3_nt: TGTGCCAGCAGCCCTAGTAAGGGAGTAGGGGAGACCCAGTACTTC
cdr3_aa: CASSPSKGVGETQYF

clone_size: few
j_call: TRBJ1-1
v_call: TRBV18
d_call: NA
cdr3_nt: TGTGCCAGCTCGGCCCCCTCGAACACTGAAGCTTTCTTT
cdr3_aa: CASSAPSNTEAFF

clone_size: once
j_call: TRBJ1-2
v_call: TRBV4-1
d_call: NA
cdr3_nt: TGCGCCAGCAGCCAAGATCGTGGTGCCCCTAACTATGGCTACACCTTC
cdr3_aa: CASSQDRGAPNYGYTF

clone_size: few
j_call: TRBJ2-7
v_call: TRBV2
d_call: TRBD2
cdr3_nt: TGTGCCAGCAGTGAAGCGCGACTAGCGGAGCGCTACGAGCAGTACTTC
cdr3_aa: CASSEARLAERYEQYF

clone_size: NA
j_call: TRBJ2-6
v_call: TRBV11-3
d_call: NA
cdr3_nt: TGTGCCAGCAGCTTAGGGGGCTCTGGGGCCAACGTCCTGACTTTC
cdr3_aa: CASSLGGSGANVLTF

clone_size: few
j_call: TRBJ1-5
v_call: TRBV29-1
d_call: TRBD1
cdr3_nt: TGCAGCGTTGTCGACAGGGTGAATCAGCCCCAGCATTTT
cdr3_aa: CSVVDRVNQPQHF

clone_size: NA
j_call: TRBJ2-7
v_call: TRBV4-1
d_call: TRBD1
cdr3_nt: TGCGCCAGCAGCCACCCGCTTTTGGGACAGGGATCCTACGAGCAGTACTTC
cdr3_aa: CASSHPLLGQGSYEQYF

clone_size: few
j_call: TRBJ1-5
v_call: TRBV30
d_call: TRBD1
cdr3_nt: TGTGCCTGGAGTGTGGGACAGTATAGCAATCAGCCCCAGCATTTT
cdr3_aa: CAWSVGQYSNQPQHF

clone_size: NA
j_call: TRBJ2-3
v_call: TRBV27
d_call: NA
cdr3_nt: TGTGCCAGCAGTTTACCAGGGGCAGGTACAGATACGCAGTATTTT
cdr3_aa: CASSLPGAGTDTQYF

clone_size: NA
j_call: TRBJ2-7
v_call: TRBV9
d_call: NA
cdr3_nt: TGTGCCAGCAGCGCCCAGGTGGGCGGCTTCTACGAGCAGTACTTC
cdr3_aa: CASSAQVGGFYEQYF

clone_size: NA
j_call: TRBJ2-3
v_call: TRBV4-2
d_call: NA
cdr3_nt: TGTGCCAGCAGCCTTACACTACCGGATACGCAGTATTTT
cdr3_aa: CASSLTLPDTQYF

clone_size: NA
j_call: TRBJ2-7
v_call: TRBV28
d_call: NA
cdr3_nt: TGTGCCAGCAGTGGGACAAACGTGGGCTCCTACGAGCAGTACTTC
cdr3_aa: CASSGTNVGSYEQYF

clone_size: NA
j_call: TRBJ1-2
v_call: TRBV6-1
d_call: TRBD1
cdr3_nt: TGTGCCAGCAGTAGGGGACAGGGATATGGCTACACCTTC
cdr3_aa: CASSRGQGYGYTF

clone_size: NA
j_call: TRBJ2-2
v_call: TRBV9
d_call: NA
cdr3_nt: TGTGCCAGCAGCGTAGAGGGGACCGGGGAGCTGTTTTTT
cdr3_aa: CASSVEGTGELFF